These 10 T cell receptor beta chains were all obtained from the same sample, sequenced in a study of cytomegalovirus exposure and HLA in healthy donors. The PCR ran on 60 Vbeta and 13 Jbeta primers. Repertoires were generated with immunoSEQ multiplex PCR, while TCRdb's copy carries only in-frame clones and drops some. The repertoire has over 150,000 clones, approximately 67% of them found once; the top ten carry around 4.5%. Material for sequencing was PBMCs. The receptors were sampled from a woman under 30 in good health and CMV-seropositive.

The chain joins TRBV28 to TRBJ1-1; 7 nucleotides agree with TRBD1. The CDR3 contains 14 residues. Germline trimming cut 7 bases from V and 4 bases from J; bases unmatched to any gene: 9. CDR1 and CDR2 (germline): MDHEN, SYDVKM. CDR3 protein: CASNDDRAGTEAFF. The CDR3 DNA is TGTGCCAGCAATGATGACAGGGCGGGCACTGAAGCTTTCTTT.

CDR3 sequence: CATSRGDSDSTDTQYF. In nucleotides, the CDR3 is TGTGCCACCAGCAGAGGCGACAGTGATAGCACAGATACGCAGTATTTT. The chain employs TRBV15 and TRBJ2-3; D is perhaps TRBD1 (5 bases). Germline CDR1 is LNHNV and CDR2 is YYDKDF (reference sequence). V shed 1 base and J shed 0 bases, with 11 bases lying between them. The CDR3 is 16 amino acids.

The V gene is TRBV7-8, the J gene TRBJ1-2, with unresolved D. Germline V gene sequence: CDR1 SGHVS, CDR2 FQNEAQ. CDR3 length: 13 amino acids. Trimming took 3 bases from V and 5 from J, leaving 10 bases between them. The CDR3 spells CASSLQAQYGYTF. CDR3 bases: TGTGCCAGCAGCTTGCAGGCTCAATATGGCTACACCTTC.

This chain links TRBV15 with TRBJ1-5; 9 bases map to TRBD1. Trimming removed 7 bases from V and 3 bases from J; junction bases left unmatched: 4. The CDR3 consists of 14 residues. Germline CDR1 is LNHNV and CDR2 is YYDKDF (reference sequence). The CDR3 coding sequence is TGTGCCACCACCCGGGACAGGGTCAATCAGCCCCAGCATTTT. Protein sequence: CATTRDRVNQPQHF.

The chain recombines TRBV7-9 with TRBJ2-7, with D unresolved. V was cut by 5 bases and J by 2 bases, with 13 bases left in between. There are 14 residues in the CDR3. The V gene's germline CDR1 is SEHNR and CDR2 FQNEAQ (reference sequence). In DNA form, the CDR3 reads TGTGCCAGCAGCCCAGACGGAGCAACCTACGAGCAGTACTTC. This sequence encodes CASSPDGATYEQYF.

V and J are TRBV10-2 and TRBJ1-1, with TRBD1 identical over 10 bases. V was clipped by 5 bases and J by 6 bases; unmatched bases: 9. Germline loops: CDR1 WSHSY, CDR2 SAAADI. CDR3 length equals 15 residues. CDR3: CASSWGQGNQAEAFF. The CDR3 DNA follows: TGCGCCAGCAGTTGGGGACAGGGGAATCAAGCTGAAGCTTTCTTT.

CDR3 DNA: TGTGCCATCAGTGAGTCGGCACGGGATGGCTACACCTTC. Translated, it gives CAISESARDGYTF. The J gene is TRBJ1-2, the V gene TRBV10-3; D gene uncertain. The CDR3 has 13 residues. Germline values: CDR1 ENHRY, CDR2 SYGVKD. The V and J ends lost 0 bases and 6 bases respectively, with 8 bases between them.

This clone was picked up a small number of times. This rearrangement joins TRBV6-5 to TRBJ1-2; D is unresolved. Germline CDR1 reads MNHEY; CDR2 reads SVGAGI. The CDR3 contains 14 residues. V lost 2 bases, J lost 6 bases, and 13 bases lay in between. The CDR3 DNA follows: TGTGCCAGCAGTTACGGTCCAGTGTATGATGGCTACACCTTC. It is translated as CASSYGPVYDGYTF.

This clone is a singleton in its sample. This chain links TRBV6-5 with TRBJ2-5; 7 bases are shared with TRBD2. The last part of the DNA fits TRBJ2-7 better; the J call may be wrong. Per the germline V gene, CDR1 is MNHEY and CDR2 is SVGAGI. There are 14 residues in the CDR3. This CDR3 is CASSYSPSGYEQYF. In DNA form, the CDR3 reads TGTGCCAGCAGTTACTCGCCTAGCGGCTACGAGCAGTACTTC.

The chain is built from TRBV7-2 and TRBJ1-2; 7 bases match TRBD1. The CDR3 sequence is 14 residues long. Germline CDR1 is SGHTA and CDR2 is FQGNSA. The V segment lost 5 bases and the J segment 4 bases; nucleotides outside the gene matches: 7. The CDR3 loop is CASSRGPEAYGYTF. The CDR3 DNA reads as TGTGCCAGCAGCAGGGGGCCGGAGGCCTATGGCTACACCTTC. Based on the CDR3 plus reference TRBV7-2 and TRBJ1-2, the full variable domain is GAGVSQSPSNKVTEKGKDVELRCDPISGHTALYWYRQSLGQGLEFLIYFQGNSAPDKSGLPSDRFSAERTGGSVSTLTIQRTQQEDSAVYLCASSRGPEAYGYTFGSGTRLTVV.